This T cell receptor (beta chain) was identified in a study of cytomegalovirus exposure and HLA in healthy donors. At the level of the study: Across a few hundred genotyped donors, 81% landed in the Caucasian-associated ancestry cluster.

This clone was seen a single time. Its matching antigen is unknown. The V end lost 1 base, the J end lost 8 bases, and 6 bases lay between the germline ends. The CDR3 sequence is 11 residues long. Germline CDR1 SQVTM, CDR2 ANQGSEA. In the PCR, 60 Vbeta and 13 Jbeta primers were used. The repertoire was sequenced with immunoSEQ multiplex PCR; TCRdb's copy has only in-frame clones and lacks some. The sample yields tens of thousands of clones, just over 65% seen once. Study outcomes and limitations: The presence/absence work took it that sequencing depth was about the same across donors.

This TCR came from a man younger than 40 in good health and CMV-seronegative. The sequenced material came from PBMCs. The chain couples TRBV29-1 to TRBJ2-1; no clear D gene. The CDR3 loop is CSVEGHYEQFF. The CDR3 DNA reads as TGCAGCGTTGAAGGACACTATGAGCAGTTCTTC.